This T cell receptor beta chain was retrieved from a study of technical replicates of blood from a few donors. Clones were sequenced by immunoSEQ multiplex PCR, and TCRdb holds only the in-frame ones, with some missing. The sample carries some 78,000 clones, approximately 93% recorded once. J lost 3 bases, V lost 2 bases, and 9 bases had no gene match. There are 17 residues in the CDR3. The germline V gene has CDR1 MGHRA and CDR2 YSYEKL. V is TRBV4-1 and J is TRBJ2-3; 9 nucleotides align to TRBD1. The specimen sequenced was T cells isolated from PBMCs. This clonotype was obtained from a human donor in good health. The CDR3 loop is CASSQLEGTGLTDTQYF. CDR3 bases: TGCGCCAGCAGCCAATTAGAAGGGACAGGGCTTACAGATACGCAGTATTTT.